These 16 T cell receptor gamma chains were sequenced from one sample in a study of gamma-delta chains in newborns, infants, children. TCRdb applied CATT to the reads for clone calling. Counted here are several hundred gamma-chain clones, roughly 46% occurring once; the ten biggest clones make up about 21%. The source material was blood. Receptors originate from a child who was a newborn, infant or young child, either healthy, febrile or measles-vaccinated (not recorded which).

Details on this clone: One end of the junction does not line up with germline, which may come from a read error. This sequence joins TRGV5 and TRGJ1 or TRGJ2. Germline matching of the DNA provided the J gene here, since TCRdb leaves it blank. The CDR3 loop spans 11 amino acids. Germline CDR1 and CDR2: VINAFY and YDVSNSKD. The CDR3 sequence: CTTWDGYKKLF. The CDR3 bases are TGTACCACCTGGGATGGATATAAGAAACTCTTT.

About this clone itself: At the DNA level, this CDR3 is encoded by other sequences in the same sample as well. The chain combines TRGV9 with TRGJP. TCRdb supplies no J gene; here it was assigned by aligning the nucleotide sequence to germline. The junction had 4 bases not matched to a gene; V was cut back by 2 bases and J by 3 bases. Germline V gene sequence: CDR1 GITISATS, CDR2 ISYDGTV (reference sequence). This CDR3 has 17 residues. Here the CDR3 DNA reads TGTGCCTTGTGGGAGGGAACGCAAGAGTTGGGCAAAAAAATCAAGGTATTT. Amino acid sequence: CALWEGTQELGKKIKVF.

About this clone: This may come from a read error, since a much larger clone is one base off. This chain links TRGV5 with TRGJ1 or TRGJ2. The J gene is not listed in TCRdb, so it was assigned here from a DNA match to germline. There are 13 residues in the CDR3. The germline CDR1 and CDR2 sequences are VINAFY and YDVSNSKD. The CDR3 bases are TGTGCCACCTGGGACAGGCTGGATTACAAGAAACTCTTT. It is translated as CATWDRLDYKKLF.

This chain links TRGV5 with TRGJ1 or TRGJ2. Assignment of the J gene here rests on matching the DNA to germline, because TCRdb gives none. CDR3 length equals 13 residues. Losses at the gene ends were 5 bases for V and 0 bases for J; bases not matched to a gene: 4. Germline V lookup: CDR1 VINAFY, CDR2 YDVSNSKD. The CDR3 loop reads CATWAQNYYKKLF. Written as DNA, the CDR3 is TGTGCCACCTGGGCCCAGAATTATTATAAGAAACTCTTT.

By sample share, this clone is large. The V gene is TRGV5, the J gene TRGJ1 or TRGJ2. J was trimmed by 6 bases and V by 3 bases; bases with no gene match: 2. CDR1 and CDR2 from the germline V gene are VINAFY and YDVSNSKD. The CDR3 has 11 residues. CDR3 in DNA: TGTGCCACCTGGGACGTTTATAAGAAACTCTTT. This translates into CATWDVYKKLF.

This clone has more than one count but fewer than ten. This sample also contains other DNA sequences that code for the same CDR3. The genes are TRGV9 and TRGJP. Assignment of the J gene here rests on matching the DNA to germline, because TCRdb gives none. CDR1 and CDR2 from the germline V gene are GITISATS and ISYDGTV (reference sequence). The CDR3 extends over 16 amino acids. The V segment lost 2 bases and the J segment 4 bases; nucleotides outside the gene matches: 2. CDR3 bases: TGTGCCTTGTGGGAGGCTCAAGAGTTGGGCAAAAAAATCAAGGTATTT. This translates into CALWEAQELGKKIKVF.

Notes on this clone: This may arise from a read error, as a much more abundant clone is one base away. CDR3 sequence (DNA): TGTGCCACCTGGATTTATTATAAGAAACTCTTT. It translates to CATWIYYKKLF. The chain joins TRGV4 to TRGJ1 or TRGJ2. As TCRdb names no J gene, one was assigned here on the basis of a DNA match to germline. The CDR3 is made up of 11 amino acids. CDR1 and CDR2 (germline): EGSTGY, YDSYTSSV. V lost 6 bases to trimming and J lost 3 bases; unmatched junction nucleotides: 2.

This clone rates as large. This chain uses TRGV4 with TRGJ1 or TRGJ2. The CDR3 is 12 residues long. J gave up 7 bases and V 0 bases, and 3 bases lay outside the gene matches. Germline V gives CDR1 EGSTGY, CDR2 YDSYTSSV. CDR3 nucleotide sequence: TGTGCCACCTGGGATGGGCTCTATAAGAAACTCTTT. Translating it yields CATWDGLYKKLF.

About this clone itself: A read error is possible here, since a much larger clone lies one base away. V gene TRGV8 combines with J gene TRGJP1. Here the J gene was assigned by germline matching of the DNA, as TCRdb has none. Germline V lookup: CDR1 VENAVY, CDR2 YDSYNSRV. The CDR3 runs to 11 residues. The trim removed 1 base at V and 10 bases at J, leaving 0 bases unmatched. The CDR3 coding sequence is TGTGCCACCTGGGATAGTTGGTTCAAGATATTT. Its translation: CATWDSWFKIF.

The chain has TRGV9 and TRGJP1. Here the J gene came from matching the DNA to germline, since TCRdb omits it. The junction had 0 bases not matched to a gene; V was cut back by 2 bases and J by 0 bases. Germline-derived CDR1 and CDR2 are GITISATS and ISYDGTV (reference sequence). The CDR3 is 14 amino acids. The CDR3 DNA is TGTGCCTTGTGGGAGGATACCACTGGTTGGTTCAAGATATTT. Its protein is CALWEDTTGWFKIF.

This clone is large in the sample. The CDR3 here is CATWDRLDYYKKLF. The DNA of the CDR3 is TGTGCCACCTGGGACAGGCTTGATTATTATAAGAAACTCTTT. The J gene is TRGJ1 or TRGJ2, the V gene TRGV3. This CDR3 has 14 residues. J lost 2 bases, V lost 0 bases, and 4 bases had no gene match. CDR1 is VTNTFY, CDR2 YDVSTARD, per germline (reference sequence).

Only a few counts were recorded for this clone. V gene TRGV4 combines with J gene TRGJ1 or TRGJ2. In the absence of a J gene in TCRdb, the DNA was matched to germline to assign it here. Germline lookup yields CDR1 EGSTGY and CDR2 YDSYTSSV. The V gene end was trimmed by 5 bases and the J gene end by 0 bases; junction bases not matched to a gene: 1. The CDR3 runs 12 residues. Here the CDR3 reads CATWGNYYKKLF. For the CDR3, the DNA is TGTGCCACCTGGGGGAATTATTATAAGAAACTCTTT.

This clone is large (0.1 to 1%) by share. Distinct nucleotide sequences in the sample also encode this CDR3. The J gene is TRGJP, the V gene TRGV9. TCRdb supplies no J gene; here it was assigned by aligning the nucleotide sequence to germline. V lost 0 bases and J lost 10; bases outside the gene matches: 0. The germline V gene encodes CDR1 GITISATS and CDR2 ISYDGTV (reference sequence). The CDR3 spans 14 residues. As DNA, the CDR3 is TGTGCCTTGTGGGAGGTGTTGGGCAAAAAAATCAAGGTATTT. This encodes CALWEVLGKKIKVF.

This clone was found once. A much larger clonotype is one base distant, so this may be a read error. The chain recombines TRGV4 with TRGJ1 or TRGJ2. No J gene was available from TCRdb, and it was assigned here by a germline match of the DNA. Germline lookup yields CDR1 EGSTGY and CDR2 YDSYTSSV. The CDR3 length is 11 residues. The CDR3 nucleotides are TGTGCCGCCTGGGATGGGTACAAGAAACTCTTT. As protein: CAAWDGYKKLF.

By frequency in the sample, this clone is large. V gene TRGV9 combines with J gene TRGJ1 or TRGJ2. Germline CDR1 reads GITISATS; CDR2 reads ISYDGTV (reference sequence). The CDR3 is made up of 15 amino acids. With 5 bases clipped from V and 0 bases from J, the junction kept 10 bases outside the gene matches. The CDR3, as DNA: TGTGCCTTGTGGGGCGCATATTCGAATTATTATAAGAAACTCTTT. Protein: CALWGAYSNYYKKLF.

This chain links TRGV5 with TRGJ1 or TRGJ2. TCRdb does not report a J gene; here it was assigned by matching the DNA to germline references. CDR1 is VINAFY, CDR2 YDVSNSKD, per germline. J gave up 2 bases and V 9 bases, and 7 bases lay outside the gene matches. CDR3 length: 12 amino acids. Here the CDR3 reads CATGLDYYKKLF. The DNA for the CDR3 is TGTGCCACCGGGCTGGATTATTATAAGAAACTCTTT.